This T cell receptor beta chain was recovered during a study of T cells in Graves' hyperthyroidism and ophthalmopathy. Germline CDR1 is SGHKS and CDR2 is YYEKEE (reference sequence). The CDR3 sequence is 15 residues long. Trimming cost V 0 bases and J 1 base; bases outside gene matches: 4. Regions amplified from RNA transcripts were the TCR beta CDR3 regions. HTBI primers were employed in a first-round RT-PCR of the TCR CDR3. TCRdb processed the multiplex PCR reads anew with MiXCR; each CDR3 protein has one entry. The sample lists 350,000 or so distinct CDR3 sequences, about a sixth occurring once. Among the patients, aged 18 to 65, hyperthyroidism was newly diagnosed and had lasted under 2 months. Ten or more counts support this clonotype.

This chain joins TRBV5-5 and TRBJ2-7, with 7 bases that match TRBD2. The source of this sequence is a woman aged 25 to 39 with Graves' hyperthyroidism that later progressed to Graves' ophthalmopathy. Input material: blood. The CDR3 DNA reads as TGTGCCAGCAGCTTGGGCGGGGGATATTCCTACGAGCAGTACTTC. Its translation is CASSLGGGYSYEQYF.